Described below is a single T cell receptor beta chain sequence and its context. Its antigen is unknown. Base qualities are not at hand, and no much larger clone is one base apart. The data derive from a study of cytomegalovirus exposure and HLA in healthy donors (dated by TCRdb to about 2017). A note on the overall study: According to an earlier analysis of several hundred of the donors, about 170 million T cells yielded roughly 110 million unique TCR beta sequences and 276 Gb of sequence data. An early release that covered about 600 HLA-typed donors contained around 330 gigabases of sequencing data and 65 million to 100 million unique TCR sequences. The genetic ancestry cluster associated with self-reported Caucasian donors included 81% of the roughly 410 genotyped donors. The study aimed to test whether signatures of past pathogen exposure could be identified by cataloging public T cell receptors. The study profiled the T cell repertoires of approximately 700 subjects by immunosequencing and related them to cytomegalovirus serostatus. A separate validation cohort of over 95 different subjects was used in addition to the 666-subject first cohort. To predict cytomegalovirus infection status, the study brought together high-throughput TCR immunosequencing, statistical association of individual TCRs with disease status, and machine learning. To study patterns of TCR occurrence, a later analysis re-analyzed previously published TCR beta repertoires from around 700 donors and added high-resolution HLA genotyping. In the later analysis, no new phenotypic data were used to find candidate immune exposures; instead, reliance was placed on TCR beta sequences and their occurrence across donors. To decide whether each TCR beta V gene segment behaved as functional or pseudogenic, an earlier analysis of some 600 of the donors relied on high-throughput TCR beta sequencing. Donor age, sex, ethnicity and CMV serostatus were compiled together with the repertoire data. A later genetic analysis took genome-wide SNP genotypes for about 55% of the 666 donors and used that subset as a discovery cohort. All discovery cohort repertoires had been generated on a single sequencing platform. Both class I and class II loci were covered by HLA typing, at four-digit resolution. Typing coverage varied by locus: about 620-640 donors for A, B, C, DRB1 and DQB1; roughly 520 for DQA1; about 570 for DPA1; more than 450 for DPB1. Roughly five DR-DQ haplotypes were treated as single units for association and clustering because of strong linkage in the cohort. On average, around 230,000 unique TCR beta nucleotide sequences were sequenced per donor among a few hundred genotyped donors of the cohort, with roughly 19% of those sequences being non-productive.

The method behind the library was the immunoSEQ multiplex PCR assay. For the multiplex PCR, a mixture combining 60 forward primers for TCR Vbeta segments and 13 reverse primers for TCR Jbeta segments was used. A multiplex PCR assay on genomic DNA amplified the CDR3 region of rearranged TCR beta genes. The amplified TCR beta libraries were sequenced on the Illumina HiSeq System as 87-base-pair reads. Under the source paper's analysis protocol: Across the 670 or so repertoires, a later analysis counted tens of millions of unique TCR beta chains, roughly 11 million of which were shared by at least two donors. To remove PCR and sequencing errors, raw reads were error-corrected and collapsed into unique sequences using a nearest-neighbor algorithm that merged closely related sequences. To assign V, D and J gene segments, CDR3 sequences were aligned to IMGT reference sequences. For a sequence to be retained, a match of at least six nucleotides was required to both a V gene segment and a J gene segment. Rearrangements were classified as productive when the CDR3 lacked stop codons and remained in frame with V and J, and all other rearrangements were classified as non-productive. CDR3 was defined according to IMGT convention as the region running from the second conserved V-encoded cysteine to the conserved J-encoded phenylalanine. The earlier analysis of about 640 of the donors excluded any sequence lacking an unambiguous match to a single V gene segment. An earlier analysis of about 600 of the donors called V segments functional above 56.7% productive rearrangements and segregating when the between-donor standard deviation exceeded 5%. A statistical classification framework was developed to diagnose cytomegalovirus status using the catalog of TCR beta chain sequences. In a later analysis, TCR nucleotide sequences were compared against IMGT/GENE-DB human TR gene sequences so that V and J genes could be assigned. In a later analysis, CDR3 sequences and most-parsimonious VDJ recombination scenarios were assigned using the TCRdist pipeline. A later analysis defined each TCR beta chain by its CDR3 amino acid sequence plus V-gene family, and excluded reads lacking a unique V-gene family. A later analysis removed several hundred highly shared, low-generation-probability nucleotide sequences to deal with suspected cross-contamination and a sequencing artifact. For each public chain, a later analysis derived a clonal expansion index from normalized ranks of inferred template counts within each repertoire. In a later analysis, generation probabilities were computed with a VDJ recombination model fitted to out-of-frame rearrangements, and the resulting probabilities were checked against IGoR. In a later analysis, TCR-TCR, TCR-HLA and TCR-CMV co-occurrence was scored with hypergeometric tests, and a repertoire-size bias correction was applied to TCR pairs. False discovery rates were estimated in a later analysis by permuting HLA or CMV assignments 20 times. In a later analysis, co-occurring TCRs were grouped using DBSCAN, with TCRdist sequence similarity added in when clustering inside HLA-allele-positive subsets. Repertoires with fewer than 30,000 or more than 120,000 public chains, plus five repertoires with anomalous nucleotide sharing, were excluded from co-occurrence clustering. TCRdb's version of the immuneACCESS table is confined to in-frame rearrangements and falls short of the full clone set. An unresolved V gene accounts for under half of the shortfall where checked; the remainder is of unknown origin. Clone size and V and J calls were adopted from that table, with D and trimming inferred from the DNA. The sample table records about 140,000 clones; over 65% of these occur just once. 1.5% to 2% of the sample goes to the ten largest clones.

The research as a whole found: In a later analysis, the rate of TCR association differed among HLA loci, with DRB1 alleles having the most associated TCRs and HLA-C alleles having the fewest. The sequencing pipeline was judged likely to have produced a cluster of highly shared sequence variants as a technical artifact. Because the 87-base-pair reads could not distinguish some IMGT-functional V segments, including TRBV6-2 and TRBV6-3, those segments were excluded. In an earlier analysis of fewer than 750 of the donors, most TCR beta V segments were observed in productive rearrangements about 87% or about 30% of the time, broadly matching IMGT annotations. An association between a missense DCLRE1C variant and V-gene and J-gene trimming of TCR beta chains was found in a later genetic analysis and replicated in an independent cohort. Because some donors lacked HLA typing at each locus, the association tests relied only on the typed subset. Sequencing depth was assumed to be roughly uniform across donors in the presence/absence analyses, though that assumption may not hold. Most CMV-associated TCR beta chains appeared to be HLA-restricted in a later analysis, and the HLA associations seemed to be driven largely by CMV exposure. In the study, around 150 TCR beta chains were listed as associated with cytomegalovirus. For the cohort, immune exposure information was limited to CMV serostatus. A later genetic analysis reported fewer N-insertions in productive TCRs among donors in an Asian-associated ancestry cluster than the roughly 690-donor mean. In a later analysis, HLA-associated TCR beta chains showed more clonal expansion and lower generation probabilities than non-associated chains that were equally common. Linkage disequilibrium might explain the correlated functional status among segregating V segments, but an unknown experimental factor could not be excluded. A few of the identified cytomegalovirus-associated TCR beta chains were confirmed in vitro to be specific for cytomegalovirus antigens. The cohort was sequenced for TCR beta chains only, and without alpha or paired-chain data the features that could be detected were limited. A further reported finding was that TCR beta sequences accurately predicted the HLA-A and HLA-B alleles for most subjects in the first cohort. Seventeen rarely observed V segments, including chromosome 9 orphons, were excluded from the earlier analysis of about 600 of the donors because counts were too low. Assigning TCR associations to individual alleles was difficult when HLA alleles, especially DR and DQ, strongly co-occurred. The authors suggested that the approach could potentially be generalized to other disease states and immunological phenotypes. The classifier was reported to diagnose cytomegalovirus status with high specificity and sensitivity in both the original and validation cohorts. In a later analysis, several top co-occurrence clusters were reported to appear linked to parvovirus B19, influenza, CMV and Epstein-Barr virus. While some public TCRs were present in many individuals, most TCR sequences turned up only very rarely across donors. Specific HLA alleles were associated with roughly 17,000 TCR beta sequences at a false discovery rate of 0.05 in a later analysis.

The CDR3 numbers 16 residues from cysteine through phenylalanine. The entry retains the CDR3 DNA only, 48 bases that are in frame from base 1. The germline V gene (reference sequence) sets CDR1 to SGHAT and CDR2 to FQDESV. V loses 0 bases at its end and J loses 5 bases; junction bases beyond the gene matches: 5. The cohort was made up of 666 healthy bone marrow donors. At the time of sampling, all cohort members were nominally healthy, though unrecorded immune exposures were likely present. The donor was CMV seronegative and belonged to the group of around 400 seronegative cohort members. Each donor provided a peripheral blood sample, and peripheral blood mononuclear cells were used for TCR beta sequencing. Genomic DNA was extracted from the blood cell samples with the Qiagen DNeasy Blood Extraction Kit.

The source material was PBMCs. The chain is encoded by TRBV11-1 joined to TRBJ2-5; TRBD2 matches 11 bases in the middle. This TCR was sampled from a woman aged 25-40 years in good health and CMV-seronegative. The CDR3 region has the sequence CASSLAPSGGKETQYF. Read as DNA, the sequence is TGTGCCAGCAGCTTAGCCCCTAGCGGGGGGAAGGAGACCCAGTACTTC.